This T cell receptor (beta chain) was sequenced during a study of beta chain features in type 1 diabetes. Study-level points and caveats: Patients showed naive, central memory and Treg TCRB repertoires that appeared more similar than those of healthy donors. There was a moderate but significant shortening of TCRB CDR3s in all four CD4+ subsets of Type 1 diabetes patients. Amplification by PCR could prefer shorter templates, with the same effect in patients and controls.

cDNA synthesis used the whole RNA isolate, giving expressed TCRB sequences. TCRdb keeps only in-frame clones here, not all; method: immunoSEQ multiplex PCR. The table has approximately 200,000 clones, around 10% seen once. Markers CD45RO/CCR7/CD25/CD127/CD95/CD27 served to sort CD4+ naive, central memory, regulatory and stem cell-like memory cells. This clone was seen only a few times. Its specificity is not known. CDR3 length: 13 amino acids. V lost 8 bases to trimming and J lost 5 bases, with 15 bases between them. The germline V gene has CDR1 MNHEY and CDR2 SMNVEV (reference sequence). This chain joins TRBV27 and TRBJ1-2; D remains unclear. This TCR was sampled from a young woman in good health. The material sequenced was naive CD4+ T cells from blood. This CDR3 is CASRFDGVYGYTF. CDR3 nucleotide sequence: TGTGCCAGCCGATTTGACGGGGTTTATGGCTACACCTTC.